These T cell receptor beta chains were read from a single sample in a study of spatial heterogeneity in lung cancer. In TCRdb, the 5' RACE reads were re-called with MiXCR into one record per CDR3 protein. The sample has 40,000 to 45,000 distinct CDR3 sequences, roughly 13% seen once; the top ten hold around 54%. The source was PBMCs, collected at surgery. Source of these receptors: a male donor with early-stage non-small cell lung cancer. Both conserved end residues are part of each CDR3. D genes are given only for firm matches. Clone size is not always given. Where it is, it says once, few, many or a class for expanded clones.

j_call d_call clone_size v_call cdr3_aa cdr3_nt
TRBJ1-1 - many TRBV6-2/TRBV6-3 CASSLGTLGEAFF TGTGCCAGCAGTTTGGGCACACTAGGAGAAGCTTTCTTT
TRBJ2-1 - few TRBV27 CASSLVADAYNEQFF TGTGCCAGCAGTTTAGTTGCGGATGCCTACAATGAGCAGTTCTTC
TRBJ2-7 TRBD2 - TRBV5-6 CASSPDSGRAVYEQYF TGTGCCAGCAGCCCCGATAGCGGGAGGGCCGTATACGAGCAGTACTTC
TRBJ2-3 - - TRBV30 CAWRLERTDTQYF TGTGCCTGGAGACTAGAACGGACAGATACGCAGTATTTT
TRBJ2-5 - few TRBV5-1 CASSLQGTQETQYF TGCGCCAGCAGCTTGCAGGGGACCCAAGAGACCCAGTACTTC
TRBJ2-7 - few TRBV3-1 CATGAAEEQYF TGTGCCACTGGTGCGGCGGAAGAGCAGTACTTC
TRBJ2-1 - few TRBV7-8 CASSPNWGAGADNEQFF TGTGCCAGCAGCCCGAATTGGGGGGCGGGAGCGGACAATGAGCAGTTCTTC
TRBJ2-3 - - TRBV10-3 CAISPLADTQYF TGTGCCATCAGTCCGCTCGCGGATACGCAGTATTTT
TRBJ1-3 - few TRBV7-8 CASSLGEGERSGNTIYF TGTGCCAGCAGCTTAGGAGAGGGGGAAAGATCTGGAAACACCATATATTTT
TRBJ1-6 - few TRBV6-1 CASGGFNSPLHF TGTGCCAGCGGGGGGTTTAATTCACCCCTCCACTTT
TRBJ1-1 - - TRBV5-4 CASSLATTRGTEAFF TGTGCCAGCAGCTTGGCGACGACTCGGGGCACTGAAGCTTTCTTT